The T cell receptor beta chain described here comes from a study of follicular helper T cells after annual influenza vaccination. The CDR3 length is 16 residues. Germline V gene lookup returns CDR1 MNHEY and CDR2 SMNVEV (reference sequence). After removal of 3 bases from V and 3 bases from J, the junction contained 6 bases not matched to a gene. The data were produced by immunoSEQ multiplex PCR, yet TCRdb's version contains in-frame clones alone and is incomplete. The sample includes approximately 6,100 clones, 85% of them seen just once. As to time point: 2015-2016 season, pre-vaccination. The chain employs TRBV27 and TRBJ2-2; 8 bases agree with TRBD1. The material was CXCR5+ CD38- circulating T follicular helper cells from blood, obtained on the day of influenza vaccination. Sample subset: circulating Tfh, non-naive CD4+CXCR5+PD-1+ (ICOS+CD38+ or ICOS-CD38-). The sequence was obtained from an adult who received the influenza vaccine. As DNA, the CDR3 is TGTGCCAGCAGTTTCCAAGGACAGGGATACACCGGGGAGCTGTTTTTT. Translating gives CASSFQGQGYTGELFF.